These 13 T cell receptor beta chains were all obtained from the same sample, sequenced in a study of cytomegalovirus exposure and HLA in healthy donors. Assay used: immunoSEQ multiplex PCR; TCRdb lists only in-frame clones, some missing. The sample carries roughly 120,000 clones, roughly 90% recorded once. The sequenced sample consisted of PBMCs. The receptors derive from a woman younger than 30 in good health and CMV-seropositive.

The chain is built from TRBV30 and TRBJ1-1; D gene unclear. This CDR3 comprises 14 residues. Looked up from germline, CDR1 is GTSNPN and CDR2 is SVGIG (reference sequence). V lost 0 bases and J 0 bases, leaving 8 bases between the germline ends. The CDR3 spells CAWSVPYLNTEAFF. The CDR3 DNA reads TGTGCCTGGAGTGTACCGTACTTGAACACTGAAGCTTTCTTT.

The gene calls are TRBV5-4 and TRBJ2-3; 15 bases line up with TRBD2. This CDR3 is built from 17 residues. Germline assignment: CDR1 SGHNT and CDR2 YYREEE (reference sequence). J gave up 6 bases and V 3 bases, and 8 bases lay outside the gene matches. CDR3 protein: CASSSGTSGGRGDTQYF. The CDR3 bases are TGTGCCAGCAGCTCCGGGACTAGCGGGGGGCGGGGTGATACGCAGTATTTT.

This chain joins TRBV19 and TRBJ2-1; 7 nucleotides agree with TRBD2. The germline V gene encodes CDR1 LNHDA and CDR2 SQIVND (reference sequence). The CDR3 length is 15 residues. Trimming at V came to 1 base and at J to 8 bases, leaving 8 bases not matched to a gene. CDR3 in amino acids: CASSIVSGTPDEQFF. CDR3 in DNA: TGTGCCAGTAGTATAGTGAGCGGGACCCCCGATGAGCAGTTCTTC. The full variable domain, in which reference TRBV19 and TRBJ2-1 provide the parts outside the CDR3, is DGGITQSPKYLFRKEGQNVTLSCEQNLNHDAMYWYRQDPGQGLRLIYYSQIVNDFQKGDIAEGYSVSREKKESFPLTVTSAQKNPTAFYLCASSIVSGTPDEQFFGPGTRLTVL.

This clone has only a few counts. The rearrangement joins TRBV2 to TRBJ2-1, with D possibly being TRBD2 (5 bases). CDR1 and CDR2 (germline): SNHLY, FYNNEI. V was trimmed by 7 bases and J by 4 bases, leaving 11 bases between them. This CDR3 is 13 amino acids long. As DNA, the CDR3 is TGTGCCAGCACTTCGGGAAGTTACAATGAGCAGTTCTTC. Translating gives CASTSGSYNEQFF.

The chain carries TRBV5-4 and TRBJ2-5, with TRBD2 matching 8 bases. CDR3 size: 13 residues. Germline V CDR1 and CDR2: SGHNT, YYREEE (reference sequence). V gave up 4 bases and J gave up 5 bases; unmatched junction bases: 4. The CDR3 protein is CASSPGGGETQYF. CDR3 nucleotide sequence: TGTGCCAGCAGCCCGGGAGGGGGGGAGACCCAGTACTTC. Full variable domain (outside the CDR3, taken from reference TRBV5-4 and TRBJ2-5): ETGVTQSPTHLIKTRGQQVTLRCSSQSGHNTVSWYQQALGQGPQFIFQYYREEENGRGNFPPRFSGLQFPNYSSELNVNALELDDSALYLCASSPGGGETQYFGPGTRLLVL.

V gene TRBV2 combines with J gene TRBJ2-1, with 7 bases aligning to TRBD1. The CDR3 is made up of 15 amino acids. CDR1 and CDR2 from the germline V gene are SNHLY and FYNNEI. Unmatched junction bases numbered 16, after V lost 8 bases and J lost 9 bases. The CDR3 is CASVFRDSLGGEQFF. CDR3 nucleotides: TGTGCCAGCGTCTTCCGGGACAGCCTCGGTGGTGAGCAGTTCTTC.

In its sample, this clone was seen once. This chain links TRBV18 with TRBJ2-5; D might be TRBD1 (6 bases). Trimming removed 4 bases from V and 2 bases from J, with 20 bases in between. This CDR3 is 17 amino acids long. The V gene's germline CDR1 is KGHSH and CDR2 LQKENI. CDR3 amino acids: CASSHKRYRDRQETQYF. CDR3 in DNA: TGTGCCAGCTCACACAAACGCTACAGGGATCGTCAAGAGACCCAGTACTTC.

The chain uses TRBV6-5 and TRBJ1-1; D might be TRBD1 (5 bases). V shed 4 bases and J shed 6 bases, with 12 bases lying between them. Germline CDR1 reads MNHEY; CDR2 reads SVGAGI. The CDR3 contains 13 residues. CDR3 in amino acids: CASSFSDTAEAFF. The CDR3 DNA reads TGTGCCAGCAGTTTTTCGGACACCGCTGAAGCTTTCTTT.

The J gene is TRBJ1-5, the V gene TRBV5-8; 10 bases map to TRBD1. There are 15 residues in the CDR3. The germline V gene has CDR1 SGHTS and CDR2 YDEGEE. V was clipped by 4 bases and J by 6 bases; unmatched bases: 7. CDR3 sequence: CASSRDRGGFQPQHF. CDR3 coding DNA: TGTGCCAGCAGCCGGGACAGGGGAGGTTTTCAGCCCCAGCATTTT.

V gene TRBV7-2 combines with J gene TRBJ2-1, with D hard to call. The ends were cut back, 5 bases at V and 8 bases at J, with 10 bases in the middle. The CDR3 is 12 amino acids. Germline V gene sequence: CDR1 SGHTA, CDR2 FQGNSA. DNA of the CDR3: TGTGCCAGCAGCCCTTACACCGATGAGCAGTTCTTC. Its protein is CASSPYTDEQFF.

The CDR3 DNA sequence: TGTGCCAGCAGTCCGGTTGGACAGGGGGAACGGTATGGCTACACCTTC. Encoded protein: CASSPVGQGERYGYTF. The chain employs TRBV6-7 and TRBJ1-2; 10 bases match TRBD1. TRBV6-7 is labeled an ORF, and its function is uncertain. There are 16 residues in the CDR3. V shed 5 bases, J shed 5 bases, and the junction held 11 bases outside the gene matches.

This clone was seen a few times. This CDR3 is CASSEVAGNTEAFF. The CDR3 coding sequence is TGTGCCAGCAGTGAAGTTGCGGGGAACACTGAAGCTTTCTTT. The rearrangement links TRBV2 to TRBJ1-1; no definite D call. Between the trimmed V and J ends, which lost 1 base and 1 base, there was a span of 7 bases. The CDR3 runs 14 residues. CDR1 SNHLY and CDR2 FYNNEI come from the germline V gene.

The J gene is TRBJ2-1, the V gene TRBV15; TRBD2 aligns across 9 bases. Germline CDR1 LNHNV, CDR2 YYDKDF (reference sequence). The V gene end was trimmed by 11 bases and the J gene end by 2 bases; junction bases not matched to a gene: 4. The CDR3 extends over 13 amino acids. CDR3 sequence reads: CAASGGPYNEQFF. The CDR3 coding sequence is TGTGCCGCAAGCGGGGGGCCCTACAATGAGCAGTTCTTC.